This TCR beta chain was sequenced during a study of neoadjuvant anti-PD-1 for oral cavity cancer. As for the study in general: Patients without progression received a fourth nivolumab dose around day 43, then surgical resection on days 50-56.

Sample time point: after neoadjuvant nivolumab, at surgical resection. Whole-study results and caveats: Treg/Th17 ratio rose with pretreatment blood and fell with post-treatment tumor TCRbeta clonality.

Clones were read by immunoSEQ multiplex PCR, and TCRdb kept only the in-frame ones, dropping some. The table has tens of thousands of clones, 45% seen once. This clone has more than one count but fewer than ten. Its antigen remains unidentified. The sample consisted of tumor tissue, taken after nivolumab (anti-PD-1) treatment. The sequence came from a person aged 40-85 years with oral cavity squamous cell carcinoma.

CDR3 loop: CASTLGRGEMGQPQHF. The CDR3 nucleotides are TGTGCCAGCACCCTGGGGAGAGGGGAAATGGGACAGCCCCAGCATTTT. V gene TRBV6-9 combines with J gene TRBJ1-5; TRBD1 is a possible D gene (5 bases). Germline-derived CDR1 and CDR2 are MNHGY and SVAAGI. Deletions cut 7 bases from V and 7 bases from J, with 23 bases between. The CDR3 is 16 amino acids.